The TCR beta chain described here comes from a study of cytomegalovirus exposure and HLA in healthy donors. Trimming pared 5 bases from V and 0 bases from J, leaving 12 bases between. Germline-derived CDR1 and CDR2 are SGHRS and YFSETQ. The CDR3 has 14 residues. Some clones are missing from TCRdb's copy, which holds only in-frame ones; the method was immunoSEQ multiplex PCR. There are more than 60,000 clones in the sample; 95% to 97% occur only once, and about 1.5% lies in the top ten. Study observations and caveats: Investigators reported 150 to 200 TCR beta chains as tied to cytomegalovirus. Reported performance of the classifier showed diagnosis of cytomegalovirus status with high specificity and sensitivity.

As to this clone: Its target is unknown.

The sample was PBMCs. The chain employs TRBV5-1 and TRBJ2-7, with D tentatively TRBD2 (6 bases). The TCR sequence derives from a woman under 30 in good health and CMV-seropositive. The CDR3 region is CASSPGSSSYEQYF. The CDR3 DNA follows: TGCGCCAGCAGTCCCGGGAGCAGCTCCTACGAGCAGTACTTC. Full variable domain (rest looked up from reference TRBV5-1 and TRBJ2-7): KAGVTQTPRYLIKTRGQQVTLSCSPISGHRSVSWYQQTPGQGLQFLFEYFSETQRNKGNFPGRFSGRQFSNSRSEMNVSTLELGDSALYLCASSPGSSSYEQYFGPGTRLTVT.